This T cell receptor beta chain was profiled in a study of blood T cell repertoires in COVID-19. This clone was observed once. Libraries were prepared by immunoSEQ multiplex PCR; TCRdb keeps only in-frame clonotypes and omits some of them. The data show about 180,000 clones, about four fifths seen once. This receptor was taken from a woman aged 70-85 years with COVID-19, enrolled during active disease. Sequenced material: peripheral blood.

CDR3 nucleotide sequence: TGTGCCAGCAGCAACCGGGACAGGGGAAAACAGCAGTACTTC. Translated: CASSNRDRGKQQYF. The chain joins TRBV13 to TRBJ2-7; TRBD1 matches 10 bases. This CDR3 spans 14 amino acids. V dropped 5 bases and J dropped 8; count of bases not matched to a gene: 9. Per the germline V gene, CDR1 is PRHDT and CDR2 is FYEKMQ (reference sequence).